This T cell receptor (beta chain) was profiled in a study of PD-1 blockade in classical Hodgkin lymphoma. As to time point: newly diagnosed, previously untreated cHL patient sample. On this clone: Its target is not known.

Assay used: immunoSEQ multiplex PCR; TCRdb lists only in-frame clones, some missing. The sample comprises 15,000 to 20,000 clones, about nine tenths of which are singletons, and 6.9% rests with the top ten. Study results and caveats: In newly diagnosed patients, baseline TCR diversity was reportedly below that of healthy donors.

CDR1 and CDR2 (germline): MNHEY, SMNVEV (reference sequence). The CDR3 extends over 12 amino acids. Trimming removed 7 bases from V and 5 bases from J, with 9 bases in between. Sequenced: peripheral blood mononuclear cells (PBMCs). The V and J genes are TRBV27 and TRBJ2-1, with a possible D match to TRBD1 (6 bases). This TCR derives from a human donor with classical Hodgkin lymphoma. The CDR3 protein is CASTDRNNEQFF. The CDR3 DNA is TGTGCCAGCACGGACAGAAACAATGAGCAGTTCTTC.